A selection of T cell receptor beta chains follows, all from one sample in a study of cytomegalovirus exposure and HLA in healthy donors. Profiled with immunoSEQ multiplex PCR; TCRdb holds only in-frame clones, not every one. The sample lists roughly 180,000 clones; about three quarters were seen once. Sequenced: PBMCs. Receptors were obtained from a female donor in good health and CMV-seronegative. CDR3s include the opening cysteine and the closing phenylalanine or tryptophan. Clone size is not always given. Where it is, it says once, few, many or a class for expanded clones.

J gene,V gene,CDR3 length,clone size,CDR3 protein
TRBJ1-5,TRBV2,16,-,CASSLSKPHSNQPQHF
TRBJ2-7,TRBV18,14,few,CASSFTRDIYEQYF
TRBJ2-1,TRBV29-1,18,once,CSVSPRAGVGTGGGEQFF
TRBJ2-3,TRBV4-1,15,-,CASSQFLDRADTQYF
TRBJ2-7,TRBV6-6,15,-,CASSYSGTGLYEQYF
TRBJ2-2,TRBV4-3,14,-,CASSPGTATGELFF
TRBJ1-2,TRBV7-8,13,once,CASRREGGSGYTF
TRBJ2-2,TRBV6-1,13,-,CATGQGVTGELFF
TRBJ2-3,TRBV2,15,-,CASRASFRLTDTQYF
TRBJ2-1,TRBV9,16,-,CASSASGGLSYNEQFF
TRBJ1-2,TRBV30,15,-,CAWSAQGMGNYGYTF
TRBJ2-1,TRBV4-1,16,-,CASSQEAGLSYNEQFF
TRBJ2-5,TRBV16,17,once,CASSLIGLADNQETQYF
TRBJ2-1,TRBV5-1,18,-,CASSSGGGTLSSYNEQFF
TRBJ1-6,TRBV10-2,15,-,CASSESGTGGSPLHF
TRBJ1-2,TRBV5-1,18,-,CASSGRRVRGPLDYGYTF
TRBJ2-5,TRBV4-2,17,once,CASSHLGAGDLEETQYF
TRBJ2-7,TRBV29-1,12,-,CSVGEGTYEQYF
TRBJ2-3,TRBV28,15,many,CASSWGDRVGDTQYF
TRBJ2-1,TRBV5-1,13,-,CASSFSGVNEQFF
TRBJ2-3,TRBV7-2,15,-,CASRPTSGTGDTQYF
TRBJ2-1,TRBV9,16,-,CASSVGGGTLYNEQFF
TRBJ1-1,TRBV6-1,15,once,CASSDRPEGNTEAFF
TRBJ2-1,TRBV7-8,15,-,CASSPLLGGHNEQFF
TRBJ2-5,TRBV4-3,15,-,CASSQDRFKRETQYF
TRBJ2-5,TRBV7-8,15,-,CASSLSSGYQETQYF
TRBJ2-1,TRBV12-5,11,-,CASGAGDSQFF
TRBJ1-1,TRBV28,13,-,CASSLGGRGEAFF
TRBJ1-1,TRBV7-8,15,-,CASSDGGAGNTEAFF
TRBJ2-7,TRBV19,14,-,CASTPRQGGYEQYF
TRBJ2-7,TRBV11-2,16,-,CASSLTPRASTYEQYF
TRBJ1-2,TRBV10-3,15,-,CAIGPGTGAVYGYTF
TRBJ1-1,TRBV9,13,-,CASSVVAKNEAFF
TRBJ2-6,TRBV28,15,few,CASSLSATGANVLTF
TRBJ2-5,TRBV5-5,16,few,CASSLGASGRKETQYF
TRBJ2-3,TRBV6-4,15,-,CASSLGLAVTDTQYF
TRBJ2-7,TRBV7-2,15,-,CASSPRGRGPYEQYF
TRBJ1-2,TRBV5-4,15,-,CASSDRQGPNYGYTF
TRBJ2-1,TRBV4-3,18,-,CASSQDGLAGGAYNEQFF
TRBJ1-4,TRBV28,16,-,CASTTASVGGNEKLFF
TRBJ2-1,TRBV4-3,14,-,CASSQGGGGNEQFF